The TCR beta chain under discussion was sequenced for a study of blood T cell repertoires in COVID-19. V shed 1 base and J shed 9 bases, with 16 bases lying between them. The germline gives CDR1 LGHNA, CDR2 YSLEER. CDR3 size: 15 residues. Sequencing was performed with immunoSEQ multiplex PCR; in TCRdb, only in-frame clones are kept and a portion is missing. The sample yields 200,000 or so clones, roughly 82% seen once. This clone showed up just once. Input material: peripheral blood. The source of this sequence is a woman aged 25 to 39 with acute or convalescent COVID-19. The V gene is TRBV4-3, the J gene TRBJ2-1, with a weak D call TRBD2 (6 bases). CDR3 DNA: TGCGCCAGCAGCCAAGGATTGAGAGGGAGGCGTGAGCAGTTCTTC. It yields the protein CASSQGLRGRREQFF.